A selection of T cell receptor beta chains follows, all from one sample in a study of technical replicates of blood from several donors. Measured with immunoSEQ multiplex PCR; TCRdb has only the in-frame clones, and not every one. The data contain under 75,000 clones, roughly 94% of them seen just once; the ten biggest clones take up roughly 0.37%. The sequencing sample was made of T cells isolated from PBMCs. These receptors were obtained from a human donor in good health. Both conserved end residues are part of each CDR3. The D gene is left open where the match is weak. Clone size is shown for a subset of rows, as once, few, many or a class of expanded clone.

v_call	j_call	d_call	clone_size	cdr3_nt	cdr3_aa
TRBV30	TRBJ2-7	.	.	TGTGCCTGGACTAGCTCCTACGAGCAGTACTTC	CAWTSSYEQYF
TRBV5-1	TRBJ2-7	TRBD2	.	TGCGCCAGCAGCCCCGGGACTAGCGGGAGGGAATTGGGAGAGCAGTACTTC	CASSPGTSGRELGEQYF
TRBV4-1	TRBJ2-7	.	.	TGCGCCAGCAGCCAATTCCCTGCGGGGCCCTACGAGCAGTACTTC	CASSQFPAGPYEQYF
TRBV5-4	TRBJ2-7	TRBD1	.	TGTGCCAGCAGCTTGGAGGGACAGGGGGCCTACGAGCAGTACTTC	CASSLEGQGAYEQYF
TRBV7-2	TRBJ2-2	TRBD2	.	TGTGCCAGCAGAGGACTAGCGGGTCCCACCGGGGAGCTGTTTTTT	CASRGLAGPTGELFF
TRBV27	TRBJ1-1	.	.	TGTGCCAGCAGCATATACGGGGGGAGCACTGAAGCTTTCTTT	CASSIYGGSTEAFF
TRBV29-1	TRBJ2-7	TRBD2	.	TGCAGCGCAAGGACTAGCGGGAACTACGAGCAGTACTTC	CSARTSGNYEQYF
TRBV30	TRBJ2-7	TRBD1	.	TGTGCCTGGAACCGGGACAGGGCCTACGAGCAGTACTTC	CAWNRDRAYEQYF
TRBV29-1	TRBJ2-7	TRBD1	.	TGCAGCGTTTCGACAGGGGAGAACGAGCAGTACTTC	CSVSTGENEQYF
TRBV5-1	TRBJ1-1	.	once	TGCGCCAGCACGAGTGGGGGCGAAGAAGCTTTCTTT	CASTSGGEEAFF